This T cell receptor beta chain comes out of a study of cytotoxic CD8 clonotypes in ibrutinib-treated CLL. Study details: Responses: about 25 partial, 2 complete; after median roughly 68 months, 14 stayed remitted, approximately twelve progressed.

CDR3 length: 15 residues. Germline V gene lookup returns CDR1 WNHNN and CDR2 SYGVQD (reference sequence). V lost 0 bases and J 6 bases, leaving 12 bases between the germline ends. Profiling relied on immunoSEQ multiplex PCR, and the TCRdb table lists in-frame clones only, not all of them. The profile shows about 140,000 clones, approximately 90% of them singletons. The chain combines TRBV10-1 with TRBJ1-5; tentatively, D is TRBD1 (6 bases). Sequenced here: PBMCs, sampled after 12 months of ibrutinib treatment. This receptor was obtained from a human donor with chronic lymphocytic leukemia. The CDR3 reads CASSESPGAGQPQHF. The CDR3 DNA follows: TGCGCCAGCAGTGAGTCCCCGGGGGCTGGTCAGCCCCAGCATTTT.